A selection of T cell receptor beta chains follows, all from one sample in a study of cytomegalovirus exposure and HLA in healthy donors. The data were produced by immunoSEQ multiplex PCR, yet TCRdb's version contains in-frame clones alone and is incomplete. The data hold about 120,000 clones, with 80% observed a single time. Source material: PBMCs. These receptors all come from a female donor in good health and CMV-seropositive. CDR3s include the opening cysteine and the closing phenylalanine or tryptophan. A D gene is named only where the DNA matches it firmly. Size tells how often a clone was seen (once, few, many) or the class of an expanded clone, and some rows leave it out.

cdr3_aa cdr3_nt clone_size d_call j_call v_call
CASSLQGARTEAFF TGCGCCAGCAGCTTACAGGGGGCCCGCACTGAAGCTTTCTTT NA TRBD1 TRBJ1-1 TRBV5-1
CASTPQGLNTEAFF TGTGCCAGCACCCCTCAGGGCTTGAACACTGAAGCTTTCTTT once NA TRBJ1-1 TRBV27
CSVGSSYNEQFF TGCAGCGTCGGTAGCTCCTACAATGAGCAGTTCTTC NA NA TRBJ2-1 TRBV29-1
CASGRDRARDTQYF TGTGCCAGCGGTCGGGACAGGGCTCGAGATACGCAGTATTTT NA TRBD1 TRBJ2-3 TRBV6-1
CASRWQVNTEAFF TGTGCCAGCAGATGGCAGGTGAACACTGAAGCTTTCTTT NA NA TRBJ1-1 TRBV7-3
CASSSLGYLAGEINEQFF TGTGCCAGCAGCTCCCTTGGCTACCTAGCGGGGGAAATCAATGAGCAGTTCTTC NA TRBD2 TRBJ2-1 TRBV13
CASSEALAQSIYF TGTGCCAGCAGTGAAGCGCTAGCGCAGTCCATATATTTT few NA TRBJ1-3 TRBV6-1
CAWSTSWGLGEKLFF TGTGCCTGGAGTACCTCTTGGGGACTGGGGGAAAAACTGTTTTTT NA NA TRBJ1-4 TRBV30
CASSARGGETQYF TGTGCCAGCAGCGCTAGGGGTGGGGAGACCCAGTACTTC NA NA TRBJ2-5 TRBV9
CASSPRQGASNTEAFF TGTGCCAGCTCACCAAGACAGGGGGCGTCGAACACTGAAGCTTTCTTT NA TRBD1 TRBJ1-1 TRBV18
CASRPGDTQETQYF TGTGCCAGCAGGCCCGGGGACACGCAAGAGACCCAGTACTTC NA NA TRBJ2-5 TRBV6-6
CASSSRDRVFAYNSPLHF TGCGCCAGCAGTTCCCGGGACAGGGTATTCGCTTATAATTCACCCCTCCACTTT NA TRBD1 TRBJ1-6 TRBV23-1
CASSFYPQGGVNEQFF TGTGCCAGCAGCTTTTATCCCCAGGGTGGAGTAAATGAGCAGTTCTTC NA NA TRBJ2-1 TRBV7-3
CASSPEGGNTEAFF TGCGCCAGCAGCCCCGAGGGAGGGAACACTGAAGCTTTCTTT once NA TRBJ1-1 TRBV5-1
CASSLAAGPFPRELFF TGTGCCAGCAGCTTAGCAGCGGGGCCGTTCCCCCGGGAGCTGTTTTTT NA TRBD2 TRBJ2-2 TRBV11-2
CASSQGASGVQLSYEQYF TGTGCCAGCAGCCAGGGGGCTAGCGGGGTTCAGCTCTCCTACGAGCAGTACTTC NA TRBD2 TRBJ2-7 TRBV4-2
CASSLVPNGGAGDEQYF TGCGCCAGCAGCTTGGTCCCAAATGGAGGGGCTGGGGACGAGCAGTACTTC NA NA TRBJ2-7 TRBV5-1
CASSLQGRPEAEAFF TGTGCCAGCAGCTTACAGGGCCGTCCCGAGGCTGAAGCTTTCTTT NA NA TRBJ1-1 TRBV7-2
CASSFQSGQGAYEQYF TGTGCCAGCAGCTTCCAATCGGGACAGGGTGCCTACGAGCAGTACTTC once TRBD1 TRBJ2-7 TRBV7-9
CASSSGQEAYEQYF TGTGCCAGCAGCTCGGGACAGGAAGCCTACGAGCAGTACTTC NA TRBD1 TRBJ2-7 TRBV7-9
CASSRGVWDEQYF TGCGCCAGCAGCCGCGGGGTTTGGGACGAGCAGTACTTC NA NA TRBJ2-7 TRBV4-1
CASNPGLNTEAFF TGTGCCAGTAATCCCGGGTTGAACACTGAAGCTTTCTTT few NA TRBJ1-1 TRBV19
CASSQSLGQGLQPQHF TGTGCCAGCAGCCAATCTCTGGGGCAGGGCCTTCAGCCCCAGCATTTT NA NA TRBJ1-5 TRBV16
CASGPPGDNYGYTF TGTGCCAGCGGGCCCCCGGGGGACAACTATGGCTACACCTTC NA NA TRBJ1-2 TRBV7-9
CAISEGSIYGYTF TGTGCCATCAGTGAGGGCAGTATCTATGGCTACACCTTC NA NA TRBJ1-2 TRBV10-3
CASTPQGYGGYTF TGTGCCAGCACTCCACAGGGGTATGGCGGCTACACCTTC NA TRBD1 TRBJ1-2 TRBV6-5
CASSPGLRRIVHSHGYTF TGTGCCAGCAGCCCGGGATTGAGGAGAATTGTTCACTCTCATGGCTACACCTTC few NA TRBJ1-2 TRBV9
CASSLAGGRTDTQYF TGTGCCAGCAGCTTGGCCGGGGGGAGGACAGATACGCAGTATTTT NA TRBD2 TRBJ2-3 TRBV5-6
CASTKQTGTGGGYTF TGTGCCAGCACAAAACAAACCGGGACAGGTGGTGGCTACACCTTC once TRBD1 TRBJ1-2 TRBV11-2
CASSLGGGTEAFF TGCGCCAGCAGCTTGGGGGGAGGCACTGAAGCTTTCTTT once NA TRBJ1-1 TRBV5-1
CSAGQPEAFF TGCAGCGCCGGACAGCCTGAAGCTTTCTTT NA NA TRBJ1-1 TRBV29-1
CAISESTGQGVTQYF TGTGCCATCAGTGAGTCGACAGGGCAGGGGGTGACCCAGTACTTC NA TRBD1 TRBJ2-5 TRBV10-3
CASSVRGSTDTQYF TGTGCCAGCAGCGTACGCGGTAGCACAGATACGCAGTATTTT NA NA TRBJ2-3 TRBV9
CSVEWMGSGLNNEQFF TGCAGCGTCGAATGGATGGGGTCAGGGCTAAACAATGAGCAGTTCTTC NA NA TRBJ2-1 TRBV29-1
CASRQGRSNEKLFF TGTGCCAGTAGACAGGGACGGAGTAATGAAAAACTGTTTTTT NA NA TRBJ1-4 TRBV19
CAIRGYRDSPLHF TGTGCCATCAGGGGATACAGGGATTCACCCCTCCACTTT NA NA TRBJ1-6 TRBV10-3
CASSLDSGEQFF TGTGCCAGCAGCTTAGATAGCGGGGAGCAGTTCTTC NA TRBD2 TRBJ2-1 TRBV7-3
CASIPDSPGANVLTF TGTGCCAGCATCCCCGACAGTCCTGGGGCCAACGTCCTGACTTTC NA NA TRBJ2-6 TRBV5-4
CASSLGGTGLSYGYTF TGTGCCAGCAGTTTGGGCGGGACAGGGCTGAGCTATGGCTACACCTTC NA TRBD1 TRBJ1-2 TRBV28
CASSQNPGSANTEAFF TGTGCCAGCAGCCAGAACCCAGGGTCCGCGAACACTGAAGCTTTCTTT NA NA TRBJ1-1 TRBV7-9
CASSYSTGITDTQYF TGTGCCAGCAGTTACTCGACAGGGATCACAGATACGCAGTATTTT NA TRBD1 TRBJ2-3 TRBV6-5
CASSYVAGVSYEQYF TGTGCCAGCAGCTACGTAGCGGGGGTCTCCTACGAGCAGTACTTC NA TRBD2 TRBJ2-7 TRBV11-2
CAWSGVGDSPLHF TGTGCCTGGTCAGGGGTCGGAGATTCACCCCTCCACTTT NA NA TRBJ1-6 TRBV30
CASSPTGAANEKLFF TGTGCCAGCAGCCCGACAGGGGCGGCTAATGAAAAACTGTTTTTT few TRBD1 TRBJ1-4 TRBV5-6
CASSAKGLGYMNTEAFF TGTGCCAGCAGTGCGAAGGGACTGGGTTATATGAACACTGAAGCTTTCTTT NA NA TRBJ1-1 TRBV6-1
CASSLESSGLNTEAFF TGTGCCAGCAGCTTAGAATCGTCAGGTTTAAACACTGAAGCTTTCTTT NA NA TRBJ1-1 TRBV7-8
CASSLNGQVNQPQHF TGCGCCAGCAGCTTGAACGGACAGGTCAATCAGCCCCAGCATTTT few TRBD1 TRBJ1-5 TRBV5-1
CAWSVRQGANQPQHF TGTGCCTGGAGTGTACGACAGGGGGCCAATCAGCCCCAGCATTTT NA TRBD1 TRBJ1-5 TRBV30
CASSPLDKARGQFF TGTGCCAGCAGTCCGCTGGACAAGGCAAGGGGGCAGTTCTTC NA NA TRBJ2-1 TRBV27
CASSAGQLKETQYF TGTGCCAGCAGCGCGGGACAGCTTAAAGAGACCCAGTACTTC NA TRBD1 TRBJ2-5 TRBV9
CAWSVDWNTEAFF TGTGCCTGGAGTGTAGACTGGAACACTGAAGCTTTCTTT NA NA TRBJ1-1 TRBV30
CASSTQSSSYNSPLHF TGTGCCAGCAGCACCCAGTCCAGCTCCTATAATTCACCCCTCCACTTT NA NA TRBJ1-6 TRBV7-9
CASSRQGAINEKLFF TGTGCCAGTAGTCGACAGGGGGCTATAAATGAAAAACTGTTTTTT NA TRBD1 TRBJ1-4 TRBV19